In terms of frequency, the clone carrying this TCR beta chain is medium-sized (0.01 to 0.1%). Its antigen is as yet unknown. The CDR3 end is not reached by the read, which stops 3 residues before it; the germline J gene fills it in. The data were obtained in a study of T cells in women clearing cervical HPV infection. Study findings and constraints: CIN3+ cases had significantly higher TCR repertoire richness than controls, but evenness did not differ.

This CDR3 is 15 amino acids long. V lost 4 bases, J lost 3 bases, and 14 bases lay in between. Germline CDR1 is LNHDA and CDR2 is SQIVND (reference sequence). Generated by immunoSEQ multiplex PCR, the TCRdb table keeps only in-frame clones and is missing some. The data show 10,000 to 15,000 clones, and the top ten clones hold around 25%. The chain carries TRBV19 and TRBJ2-3; TRBD1 is a possible D gene (6 bases). Sequencing was done on a sample of blood buffy coat. The TCR sequence derives from a woman between 18 and 70 years old with a cervical HPV16 infection that either progressed to CIN3+ or cleared (not recorded which). CDR3 protein: CASSTRNRETDTQYF. CDR3 DNA (partial): TGTGCCAGTAGTACCCGGAACAGGGAGACAGATACG.